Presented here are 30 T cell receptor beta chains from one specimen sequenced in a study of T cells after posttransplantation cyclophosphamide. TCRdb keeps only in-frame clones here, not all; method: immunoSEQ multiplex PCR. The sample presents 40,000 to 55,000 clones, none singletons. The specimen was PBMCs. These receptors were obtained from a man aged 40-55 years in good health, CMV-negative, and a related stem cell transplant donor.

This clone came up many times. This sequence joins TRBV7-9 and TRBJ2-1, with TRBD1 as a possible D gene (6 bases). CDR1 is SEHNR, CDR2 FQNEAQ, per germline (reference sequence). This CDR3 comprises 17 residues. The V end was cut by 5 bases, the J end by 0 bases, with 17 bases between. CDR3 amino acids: CASSLPDRRFSYNEQFF. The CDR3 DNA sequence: TGTGCCAGCAGCCTCCCAGACAGGCGATTCTCCTACAATGAGCAGTTCTTC.

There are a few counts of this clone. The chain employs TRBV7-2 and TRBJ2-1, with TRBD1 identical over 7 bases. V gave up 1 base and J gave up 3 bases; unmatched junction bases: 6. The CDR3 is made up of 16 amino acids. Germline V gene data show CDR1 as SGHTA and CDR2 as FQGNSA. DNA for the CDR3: TGTGCCAGCAGCTTAGAACACAGGGGCGACTACAATGAGCAGTTCTTC. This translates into CASSLEHRGDYNEQFF.

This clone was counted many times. The CDR3 DNA reads TGCGCCAGCAGCTTGATCCCAGGGGCCGTGAACACTGAAGCTTTCTTT. Its protein product is CASSLIPGAVNTEAFF. V usage is TRBV5-1 and J usage is TRBJ1-1, with a possible D match to TRBD1 (6 bases). Germline V gene lookup returns CDR1 SGHRS and CDR2 YFSETQ. The length of the CDR3 is 16 residues. V lost 1 base and J lost 0, with 13 bases in between.

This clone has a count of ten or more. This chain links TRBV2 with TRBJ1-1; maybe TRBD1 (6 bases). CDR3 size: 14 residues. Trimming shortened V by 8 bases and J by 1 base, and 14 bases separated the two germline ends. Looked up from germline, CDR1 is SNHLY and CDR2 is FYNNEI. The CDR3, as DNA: TGTGCCAGCTCAGGACAGACGACGAACACTGAAGCTTTCTTT. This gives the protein CASSGQTTNTEAFF.

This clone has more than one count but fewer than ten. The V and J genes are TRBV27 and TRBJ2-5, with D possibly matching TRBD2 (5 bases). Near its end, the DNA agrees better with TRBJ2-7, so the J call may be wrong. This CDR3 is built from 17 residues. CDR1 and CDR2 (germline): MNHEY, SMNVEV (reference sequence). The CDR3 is CASPKGMVTYRDYEQYF. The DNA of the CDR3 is TGTGCCAGCCCCAAAGGGATGGTTACGTATCGGGATTACGAGCAGTACTTC.

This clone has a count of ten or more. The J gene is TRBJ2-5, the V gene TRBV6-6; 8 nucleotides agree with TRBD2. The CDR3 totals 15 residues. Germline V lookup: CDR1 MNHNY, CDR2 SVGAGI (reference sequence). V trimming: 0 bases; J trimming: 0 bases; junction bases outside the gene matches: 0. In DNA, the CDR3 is TGTGCCAGCAGTTACTCCGGGGGGGACCAAGAGACCCAGTACTTC. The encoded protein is CASSYSGGDQETQYF.

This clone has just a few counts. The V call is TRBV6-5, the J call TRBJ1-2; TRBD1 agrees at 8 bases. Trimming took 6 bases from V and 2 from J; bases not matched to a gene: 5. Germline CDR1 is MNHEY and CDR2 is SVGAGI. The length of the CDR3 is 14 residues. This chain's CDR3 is CASSRTGINYGYTF. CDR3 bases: TGTGCCAGCAGCAGGACAGGGATCAACTATGGCTACACCTTC.

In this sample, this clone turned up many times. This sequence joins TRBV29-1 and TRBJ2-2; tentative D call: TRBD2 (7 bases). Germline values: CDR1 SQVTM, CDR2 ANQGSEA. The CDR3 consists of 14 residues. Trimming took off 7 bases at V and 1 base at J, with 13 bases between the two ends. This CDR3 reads CSAQGGGNTGELFF. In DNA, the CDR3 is TGCAGCGCTCAGGGAGGGGGGAACACCGGGGAGCTGTTTTTT.

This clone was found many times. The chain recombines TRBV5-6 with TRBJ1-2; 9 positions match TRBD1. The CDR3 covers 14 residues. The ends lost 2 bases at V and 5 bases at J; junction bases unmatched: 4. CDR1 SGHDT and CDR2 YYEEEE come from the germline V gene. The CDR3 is CASSLTGGRYGYTF. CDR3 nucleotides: TGTGCCAGCAGCTTAACAGGGGGCAGGTATGGCTACACCTTC. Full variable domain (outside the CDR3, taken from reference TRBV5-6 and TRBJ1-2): DAGVTQSPTHLIKTRGQQVTLRCSPKSGHDTVSWYQQALGQGPQFIFQYYEEEERQRGNFPDRFSGHQFPNYSSELNVNALLLGDSALYLCASSLTGGRYGYTFGSGTRLTVV.

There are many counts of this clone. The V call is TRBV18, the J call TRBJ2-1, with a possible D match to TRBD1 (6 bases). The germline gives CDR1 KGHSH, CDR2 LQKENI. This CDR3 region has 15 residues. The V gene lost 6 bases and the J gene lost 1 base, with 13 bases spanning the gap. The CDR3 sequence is CASSRLQGSYNEQFF. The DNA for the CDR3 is TGTGCCAGCTCGCGGCTACAGGGATCCTACAATGAGCAGTTCTTC.

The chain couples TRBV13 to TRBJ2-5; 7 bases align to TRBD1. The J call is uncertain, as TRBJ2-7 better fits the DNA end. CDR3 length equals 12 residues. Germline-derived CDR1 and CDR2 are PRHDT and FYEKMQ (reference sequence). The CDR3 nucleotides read TGTGCCAGCAGCGGACAGGACTACGAGCAGTACTTC. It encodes CASSGQDYEQYF.

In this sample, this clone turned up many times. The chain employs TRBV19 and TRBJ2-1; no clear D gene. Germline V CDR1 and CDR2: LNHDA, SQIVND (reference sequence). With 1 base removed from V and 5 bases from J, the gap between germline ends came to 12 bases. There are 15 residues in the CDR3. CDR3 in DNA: TGTGCCAGTAGTATAGGCCCGAGCAAGCACAATGAGCAGTTCTTC. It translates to CASSIGPSKHNEQFF.

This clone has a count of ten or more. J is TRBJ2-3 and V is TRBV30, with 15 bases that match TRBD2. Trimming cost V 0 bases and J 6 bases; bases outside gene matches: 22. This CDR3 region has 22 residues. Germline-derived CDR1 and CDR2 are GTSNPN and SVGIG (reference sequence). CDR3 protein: CAWSVRIGGPRTSGRAADTQYF. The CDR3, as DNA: TGTGCCTGGAGTGTACGAATAGGAGGCCCCAGGACTAGCGGGAGGGCCGCGGATACGCAGTATTTT.

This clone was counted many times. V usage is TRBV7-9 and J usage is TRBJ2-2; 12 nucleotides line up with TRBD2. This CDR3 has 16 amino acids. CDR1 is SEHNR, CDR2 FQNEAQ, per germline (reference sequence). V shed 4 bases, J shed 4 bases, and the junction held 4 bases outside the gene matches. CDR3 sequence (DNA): TGTGCCAGCAGCTCCCCGGGACTAGCGGGCACCGGGGAGCTGTTTTTT. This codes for CASSSPGLAGTGELFF. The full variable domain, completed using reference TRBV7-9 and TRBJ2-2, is DTGVSQNPRHKITKRGQNVTFRCDPISEHNRLYWYRQTLGQGPEFLTYFQNEAQLEKSRLLSDRFSAERPKGSFSTLEIQRTEQGDSAMYLCASSSPGLAGTGELFFGEGSRLTVL.

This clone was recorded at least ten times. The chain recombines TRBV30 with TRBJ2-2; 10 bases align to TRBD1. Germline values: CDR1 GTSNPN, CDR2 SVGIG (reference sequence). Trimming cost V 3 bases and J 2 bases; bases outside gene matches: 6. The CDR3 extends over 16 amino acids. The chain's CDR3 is CAWSLRQGANTGELFF. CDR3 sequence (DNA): TGTGCCTGGAGCCTACGACAGGGGGCAAACACCGGGGAGCTGTTTTTT.

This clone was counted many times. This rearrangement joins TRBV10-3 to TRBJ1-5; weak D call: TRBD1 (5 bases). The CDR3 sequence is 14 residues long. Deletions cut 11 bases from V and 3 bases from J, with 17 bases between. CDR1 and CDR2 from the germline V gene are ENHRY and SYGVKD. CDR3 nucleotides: TGTGCCTCCCGGGGGACGGAGTACAATCAGCCCCAGCATTTT. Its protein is CASRGTEYNQPQHF.

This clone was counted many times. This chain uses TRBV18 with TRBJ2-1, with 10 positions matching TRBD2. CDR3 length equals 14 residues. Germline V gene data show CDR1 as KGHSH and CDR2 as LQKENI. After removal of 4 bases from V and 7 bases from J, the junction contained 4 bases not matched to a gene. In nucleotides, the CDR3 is TGTGCCAGCTCACTCTCAGCGGGAGGGAATGAGCAGTTCTTC. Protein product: CASSLSAGGNEQFF.

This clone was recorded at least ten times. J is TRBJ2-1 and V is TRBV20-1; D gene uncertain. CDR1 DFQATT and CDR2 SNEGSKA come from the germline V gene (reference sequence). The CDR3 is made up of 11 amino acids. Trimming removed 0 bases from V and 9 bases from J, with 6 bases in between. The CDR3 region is CSARDRLEQFF. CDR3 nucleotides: TGCAGTGCTAGAGATAGACTTGAGCAGTTCTTC.

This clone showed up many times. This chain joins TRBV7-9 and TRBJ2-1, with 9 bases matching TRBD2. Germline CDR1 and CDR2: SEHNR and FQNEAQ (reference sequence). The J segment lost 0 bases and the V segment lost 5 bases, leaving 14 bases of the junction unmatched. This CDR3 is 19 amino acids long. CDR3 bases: TGTGCCAGCAGCCACGGGACTAGCTACAAAAGGGACTCCTACAATGAGCAGTTCTTC. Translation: CASSHGTSYKRDSYNEQFF.

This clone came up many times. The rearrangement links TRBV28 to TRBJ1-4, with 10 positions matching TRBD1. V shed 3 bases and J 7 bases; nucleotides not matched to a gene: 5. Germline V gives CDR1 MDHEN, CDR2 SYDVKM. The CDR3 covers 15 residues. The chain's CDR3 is CASSFQTGGIEKLFF. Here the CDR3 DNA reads TGTGCCAGCAGTTTCCAGACAGGGGGCATTGAAAAACTGTTTTTT.

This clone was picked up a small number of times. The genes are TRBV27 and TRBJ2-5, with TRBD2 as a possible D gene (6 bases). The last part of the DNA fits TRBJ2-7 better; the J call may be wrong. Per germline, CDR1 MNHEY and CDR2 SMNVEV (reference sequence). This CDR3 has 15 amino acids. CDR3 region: CASSLAGTAGYEQYF. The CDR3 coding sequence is TGTGCCAGCAGTTTGGCGGGGACGGCGGGCTACGAGCAGTACTTC.

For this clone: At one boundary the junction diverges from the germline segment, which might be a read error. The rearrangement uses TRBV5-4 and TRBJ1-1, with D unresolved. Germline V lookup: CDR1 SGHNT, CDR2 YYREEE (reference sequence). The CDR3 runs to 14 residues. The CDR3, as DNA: TGCGCCAGCAGCTTGGCGGGTAGGAACACTGAAGCTTTCTTT. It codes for CASSLAGRNTEAFF. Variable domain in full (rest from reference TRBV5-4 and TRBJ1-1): ETGVTQSPTHLIKTRGQQVTLRCSSQSGHNTVSWYQQALGQGPQFIFQYYREEENGRGNFPPRFSGLQFPNYSSELNVNALELDDSALYLCASSLAGRNTEAFFGQGTRLTVV.

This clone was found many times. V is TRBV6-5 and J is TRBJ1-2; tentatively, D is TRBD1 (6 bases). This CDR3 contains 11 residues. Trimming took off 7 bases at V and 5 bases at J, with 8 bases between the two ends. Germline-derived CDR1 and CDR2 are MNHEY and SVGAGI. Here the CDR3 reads CASTTGYGYTF. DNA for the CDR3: TGTGCCAGCACAACAGGGTATGGCTACACCTTC.

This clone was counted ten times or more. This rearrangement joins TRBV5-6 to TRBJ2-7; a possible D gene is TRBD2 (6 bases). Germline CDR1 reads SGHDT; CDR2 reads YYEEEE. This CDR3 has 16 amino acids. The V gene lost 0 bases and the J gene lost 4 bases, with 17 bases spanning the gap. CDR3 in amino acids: CASSLARSSVPYEQYF. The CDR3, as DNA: TGTGCCAGCAGCTTGGCCAGGTCTAGCGTGCCTTACGAGCAGTACTTC.

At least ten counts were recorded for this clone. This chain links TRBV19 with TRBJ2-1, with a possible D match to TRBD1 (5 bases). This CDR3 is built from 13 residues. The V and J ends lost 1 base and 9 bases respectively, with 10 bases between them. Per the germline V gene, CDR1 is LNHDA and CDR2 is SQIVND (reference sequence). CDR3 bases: TGTGCCAGTAGTATAGGGCTCCAGGGTGAGCAGTTCTTC. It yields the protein CASSIGLQGEQFF.

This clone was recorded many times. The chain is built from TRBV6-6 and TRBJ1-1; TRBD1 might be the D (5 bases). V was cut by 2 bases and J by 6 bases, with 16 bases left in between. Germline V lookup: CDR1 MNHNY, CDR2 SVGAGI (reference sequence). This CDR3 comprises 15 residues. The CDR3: CASSYPPGGVAEAFF. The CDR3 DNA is TGTGCCAGCAGTTACCCGCCGGGGGGGGTCGCTGAAGCTTTCTTT.

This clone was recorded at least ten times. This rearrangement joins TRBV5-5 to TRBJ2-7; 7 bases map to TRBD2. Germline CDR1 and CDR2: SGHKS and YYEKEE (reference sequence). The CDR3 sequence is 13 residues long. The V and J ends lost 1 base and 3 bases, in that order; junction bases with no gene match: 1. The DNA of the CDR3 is TGTGCCAGCAGCTTGCGGGGGGACTACGAGCAGTACTTC. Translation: CASSLRGDYEQYF. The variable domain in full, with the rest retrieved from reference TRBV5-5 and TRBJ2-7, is DAGVTQSPTHLIKTRGQQVTLRCSPISGHKSVSWYQQVLGQGPQFIFQYYEKEERGRGNFPDRFSARQFPNYSSELNVNALLLGDSALYLCASSLRGDYEQYFGPGTRLTVT.

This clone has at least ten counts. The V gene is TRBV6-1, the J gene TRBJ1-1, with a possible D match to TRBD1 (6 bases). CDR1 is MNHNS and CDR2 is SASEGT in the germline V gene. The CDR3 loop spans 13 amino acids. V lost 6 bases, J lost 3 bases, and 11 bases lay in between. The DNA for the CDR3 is TGTGCCAGCAGACAGGGTTCGGACACTGAAGCTTTCTTT. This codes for CASRQGSDTEAFF.

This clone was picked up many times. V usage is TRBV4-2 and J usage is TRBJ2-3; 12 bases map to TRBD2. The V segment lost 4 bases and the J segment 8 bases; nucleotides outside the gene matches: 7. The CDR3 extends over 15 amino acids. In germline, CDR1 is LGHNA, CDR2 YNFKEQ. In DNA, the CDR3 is TGTGCCAGCAGCCCTAGCGGGAGGGCCGACAGTACGCAGTATTTT. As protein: CASSPSGRADSTQYF.

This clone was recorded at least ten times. The chain's CDR3 is CASSRVTEAFF. The CDR3 region has the DNA TGTGCCAGCAGCCGGGTGACTGAAGCTTTCTTT. The rearrangement joins TRBV28 to TRBJ1-1, with unresolved D. Germline V CDR1 and CDR2: MDHEN, SYDVKM. The CDR3 extends over 11 amino acids. Trimming cost V 6 bases and J 5 bases, with 7 bases left between them.